What follows are 27 T cell receptor beta chains derived from one specimen sequenced in a study of beta chain features in type 1 diabetes. TCRB transcripts that were expressed got sequenced, as all of the isolated RNA had been reverse transcribed. Libraries were prepared by immunoSEQ multiplex PCR; TCRdb keeps only in-frame clonotypes and omits some of them. This sample has 350,000 to 400,000 clones, with approximately 15% found just once. Sequences were obtained from naive CD4+ T cells from blood. The receptor set was obtained from a woman between 18 and 29 years old in good health.

The V gene is TRBV30, the J gene TRBJ1-5; a weak D match, TRBD1 (6 bases). In germline, CDR1 is GTSNPN, CDR2 SVGIG (reference sequence). This CDR3 is built from 14 residues. The ends were cut back, 1 base at V and 4 bases at J, with 11 bases in the middle. Here the CDR3 reads CAWSGEQGNQPQHF. The CDR3 DNA reads as TGTGCCTGGAGTGGGGAACAGGGTAATCAGCCCCAGCATTTT. Based on the CDR3 plus reference TRBV30 and TRBJ1-5, the full variable domain is SQTIHQWPATLVQPVGSPLSLECTVEGTSNPNLYWYRQAAGRGLQLLFYSVGIGQISSEVPQNLSASRPQDRQFILSSKKLLLSDSGFYLCAWSGEQGNQPQHFGDGTRLSIL.

This sequence joins TRBV28 and TRBJ2-6, with TRBD1 matching over 7 bases. Trimming at V came to 5 bases and at J to 1 base, leaving 5 bases not matched to a gene. This CDR3 has 16 residues. Per germline, CDR1 MDHEN and CDR2 SYDVKM. The CDR3 coding sequence is TGTGCCAGCAGTAGTACAGGGGATTCTGGGGCCAACGTCCTGACTTTC. It is translated as CASSSTGDSGANVLTF.

The chain is built from TRBV10-3 and TRBJ2-5; TRBD2 agrees at 8 bases. The V gene end was trimmed by 0 bases and the J gene end by 3 bases; junction bases not matched to a gene: 9. The CDR3 totals 17 residues. Germline V CDR1 and CDR2: ENHRY, SYGVKD. The CDR3 region is CAISESLGGGAKETQYF. The CDR3 DNA follows: TGTGCCATCAGTGAGTCTCTCGGGGGGGGCGCCAAAGAGACCCAGTACTTC.

CDR3 sequence (DNA): TGCGCCAGCAGCCAAGGGGGGGTTAGGCGGGGCAATGAGCAGTTCTTC. Translation: CASSQGGVRRGNEQFF. The chain combines TRBV4-3 with TRBJ2-1; a weak D match, TRBD2 (6 bases). This CDR3 has 16 residues. Trimming removed 1 base from V and 6 bases from J, with 16 bases in between. Germline V gene sequence: CDR1 LGHNA, CDR2 YSLEER.

This clone appeared a few times. This chain links TRBV7-2 with TRBJ2-3; TRBD1 is a possible D gene (5 bases). Germline-derived CDR1 and CDR2 are SGHTA and FQGNSA. The CDR3 spans 14 residues. Deletions cut 3 bases from V and 5 bases from J, with 12 bases between. CDR3 sequence reads: CASSLAVGLDTQYF. For the CDR3, the DNA is TGTGCCAGCAGCTTGGCGGTGGGGCTAGATACGCAGTATTTT.

The rearrangement uses TRBV10-3 and TRBJ1-1; D is unclear. V lost 4 bases, J lost 6 bases, and 9 bases lay in between. Germline CDR1 is ENHRY and CDR2 is SYGVKD. The CDR3 runs 12 residues. CDR3 sequence: CAISGQGAEAFF. The CDR3 region has the DNA TGTGCCATCAGTGGCCAAGGAGCTGAAGCTTTCTTT.

The genes are TRBV2 and TRBJ2-7; 10 bases match TRBD2. The germline gives CDR1 SNHLY, CDR2 FYNNEI. The CDR3 extends over 15 amino acids. The ends lost 6 bases at V and 4 bases at J; junction bases unmatched: 9. DNA for the CDR3: TGTGCCAGCAGCTCCCGTCGGACTAGCGGTTACGAGCAGTACTTC. Translation gives CASSSRRTSGYEQYF.

The chain joins TRBV9 to TRBJ1-1; a possible D gene is TRBD1 (6 bases). Germline V lookup: CDR1 SGDLS, CDR2 YYNGEE. The CDR3 is 18 amino acids. V lost 4 bases to trimming and J lost 0 bases, with 22 bases between them. CDR3 in DNA: TGTGCCAGCAGCCTGCCCTTAGGGGGACCCCTCCTGAACACTGAAGCTTTCTTT. Residues: CASSLPLGGPLLNTEAFF.

This clone came up a few times. The V gene is TRBV18, the J gene TRBJ2-7; TRBD2 matches 14 bases. The CDR3 is made up of 13 amino acids. Per germline, CDR1 KGHSH and CDR2 LQKENI. The V segment lost 6 bases and the J segment 6 bases; nucleotides outside the gene matches: 1. In DNA form, the CDR3 reads TGTGCCAGCTCGGGGACTAGCGGGAGCGAGCAGTACTTC. It yields the protein CASSGTSGSEQYF.

This rearrangement joins TRBV30 to TRBJ2-7, with D perhaps TRBD2 (5 bases). Trimming took 0 bases from V and 4 from J, leaving 13 bases between them. The germline gives CDR1 GTSNPN, CDR2 SVGIG (reference sequence). The CDR3 runs to 14 residues. For the CDR3, the DNA is TGTGCCTGGAGTGTACGGCTAGCATCGTACGAGCAGTACTTC. Translating it yields CAWSVRLASYEQYF.

Only a few counts were recorded for this clone. This chain links TRBV18 with TRBJ2-5; 8 bases agree with TRBD2. The CDR3 has 18 amino acids. The V and J ends lost 3 bases and 0 bases, in that order; junction bases with no gene match: 12. The germline V gene encodes CDR1 KGHSH and CDR2 LQKENI. Here the CDR3 DNA reads TGTGCCAGCTCACCGCCCGGGACTAGACCTTTGTACCAAGAGACCCAGTACTTC. It is translated as CASSPPGTRPLYQETQYF.

This clone occurred a few times. DNA of the CDR3: TGCGCCAGCAGCCAAACAGTGAACACTGAAGCTTTCTTT. Protein sequence: CASSQTVNTEAFF. The chain couples TRBV4-3 to TRBJ1-1; no reliable D call. Trimming removed 2 bases at V and 0 bases at J, with 4 bases between. Per germline, CDR1 LGHNA and CDR2 YSLEER. The CDR3 runs to 13 residues.

This clone has just a few counts. This chain links TRBV29-1 with TRBJ2-5, with D unresolved. There are 14 residues in the CDR3. The germline V and J ends were trimmed by 1 base and 3 bases, with 12 bases remaining between them. Looked up from germline, CDR1 is SQVTM and CDR2 is ANQGSEA. The CDR3 DNA is TGCAGCGTTGAAGCTCGTAGCCCCAAAGAGACCCAGTACTTC. Its translation is CSVEARSPKETQYF.

This clone was found a few times. Other DNA sequences in this specimen translate into the identical CDR3. The CDR3 spells CAWGRDTEAFF. The CDR3 DNA reads TGTGCCTGGGGTCGGGACACTGAAGCTTTCTTT. The chain uses TRBV30 and TRBJ1-1; D not resolved. V lost 5 bases and J 3 bases, leaving 7 bases between the germline ends. CDR1 is GTSNPN and CDR2 is SVGIG in the germline V gene (reference sequence). The CDR3 contains 11 residues.

This sequence joins TRBV5-1 and TRBJ1-2; D gene uncertain. The CDR3 extends over 14 amino acids. Germline values: CDR1 SGHRS, CDR2 YFSETQ. V was pared by 0 bases and J by 3 bases, with 9 bases between. This CDR3 reads CASSLDPIDYGYTF. Written as DNA, the CDR3 is TGCGCCAGCAGCTTGGACCCCATAGACTATGGCTACACCTTC.

This clone was seen a handful of times. The chain joins TRBV10-2 to TRBJ1-4; D remains ambiguous. This CDR3 spans 13 amino acids. Deletions cut 0 bases from V and 10 bases from J, with 9 bases between. Germline V gene data show CDR1 as WSHSY and CDR2 as SAAADI. The CDR3 DNA is TGCGCCAGCAGTGAGTCTACAGACGGAAAACTGTTTTTT. Amino acids: CASSESTDGKLFF.

V usage is TRBV11-2 and J usage is TRBJ2-3; 9 bases are a match to TRBD2. Germline CDR1 SGHAT, CDR2 FQNNGV. CDR3 length: 16 amino acids. With 3 bases clipped from V and 6 bases from J, the junction kept 10 bases outside the gene matches. The CDR3 nucleotides read TGTGCCAGCAGCTTGTCTAGCGGGATTTCGTGGGATACGCAGTATTTT. Residues: CASSLSSGISWDTQYF.

This clone is a singleton in its sample. This chain links TRBV7-2 with TRBJ2-5; possibly TRBD2 for D (5 bases). The length of the CDR3 is 14 residues. V was pared by 4 bases and J by 5 bases, with 14 bases between. Germline V gene sequence: CDR1 SGHTA, CDR2 FQGNSA. CDR3: CASSSSERRETQYF. The CDR3 DNA reads TGTGCCAGCAGCTCATCGGAGAGGAGGGAGACCCAGTACTTC. The full variable domain, its missing parts supplied by reference TRBV7-2 and TRBJ2-5, is GAGVSQSPSNKVTEKGKDVELRCDPISGHTALYWYRQSLGQGLEFLIYFQGNSAPDKSGLPSDRFSAERTGGSVSTLTIQRTQQEDSAVYLCASSSSERRETQYFGPGTRLLVL.

This clone was recorded a few times. The V and J genes are TRBV5-1 and TRBJ2-1, with a possible D match to TRBD1 (5 bases). From germline, CDR1 is SGHRS and CDR2 YFSETQ. V shed 4 bases and J shed 8 bases, with 22 bases lying between them. This CDR3 comprises 16 residues. CDR3 sequence (DNA): TGCGCCAGCAGCAGTACAATGGGGCAGGCGGCTCATGAGCAGTTCTTC. It codes for CASSSTMGQAAHEQFF.

The table lists this clone with a few counts. The DNA for the CDR3 is TGCGCCAGCAGCCAAGAATGGAGGTCCTCAACCCACGGGGAGCTGTTTTTT. Protein sequence: CASSQEWRSSTHGELFF. V and J are TRBV4-3 and TRBJ2-2; D may be TRBD2 (5 bases). Between the trimmed V and J ends, which lost 0 bases and 7 bases, there was a span of 18 bases. Germline V gene sequence: CDR1 LGHNA, CDR2 YSLEER. The CDR3 spans 17 residues.

This clone was observed a few times. The J gene is TRBJ2-1, the V gene TRBV9, with D possibly matching TRBD2 (6 bases). Germline assignment: CDR1 SGDLS and CDR2 YYNGEE. The V end was cut by 4 bases, the J end by 2 bases, with 16 bases between. CDR3 length: 16 residues. This chain's CDR3 is CASSRDSVGTYNEQFF. The CDR3 DNA follows: TGTGCCAGCAGCCGGGACTCCGTCGGGACCTACAATGAGCAGTTCTTC. Supplemented by reference TRBV9 and TRBJ2-1, the full variable domain reads DSGVTQTPKHLITATGQRVTLRCSPRSGDLSVYWYQQSLDQGLQFLIQYYNGEERAKGNILERFSAQQFPDLHSELNLSSLELGDSALYFCASSRDSVGTYNEQFFGPGTRLTVL.

The V call is TRBV7-8, the J call TRBJ2-5; the D gene is possibly TRBD2 (6 bases). The CDR3 loop spans 13 amino acids. V lost 7 bases to trimming and J lost 7 bases, with 16 bases between them. CDR1 is SGHVS, CDR2 FQNEAQ, per germline. CDR3 DNA sequence: TGTGCCAGCACCGATAGACTAGACGGGACCCAGTACTTC. Protein sequence: CASTDRLDGTQYF. The full variable domain, completed using reference TRBV7-8 and TRBJ2-5, is GAGVSQSPRYKVAKRGQDVALRCDPISGHVSLFWYQQALGQGPEFLTYFQNEAQLDKSGLPSDRFFAERPEGSVSTLKIQRTQQEDSAVYLCASTDRLDGTQYFGPGTRLLVL.

The gene calls are TRBV30 and TRBJ2-6; TRBD2 agrees at 7 bases. Germline V CDR1 and CDR2: GTSNPN, SVGIG (reference sequence). The V gene end was trimmed by 2 bases and the J gene end by 0 bases; junction bases not matched to a gene: 10. This CDR3 contains 18 residues. The CDR3 loop is CAWSSSGVQSSGANVLTF. The CDR3 region has the DNA TGTGCCTGGAGTTCAAGCGGGGTACAGAGCTCTGGGGCCAACGTCCTGACTTTC.

This clone was counted only a few times. The chain recombines TRBV29-1 with TRBJ2-7, with TRBD2 matching over 7 bases. Germline V CDR1 and CDR2: SQVTM, ANQGSEA. The CDR3 totals 13 residues. V dropped 5 bases and J dropped 2; count of bases not matched to a gene: 6. This chain's CDR3 is CSVQIRGAYEQYF. The CDR3 nucleotides are TGCAGCGTTCAGATCCGGGGGGCCTACGAGCAGTACTTC.

V is TRBV5-4 and J is TRBJ1-1; 7 bases fit TRBD1. The germline V gene encodes CDR1 SGHNT and CDR2 YYREEE (reference sequence). The CDR3 is 13 residues long. The junction had 15 bases not matched to a gene; V was cut back by 7 bases and J by 12 bases. The CDR3 region is CASRGGAQGKSFF. The CDR3 DNA sequence: TGTGCCAGCCGCGGGGGGGCACAGGGGAAGTCTTTCTTT. Full variable domain (remainder filled in from reference TRBV5-4 and TRBJ1-1): ETGVTQSPTHLIKTRGQQVTLRCSSQSGHNTVSWYQQALGQGPQFIFQYYREEENGRGNFPPRFSGLQFPNYSSELNVNALELDDSALYLCASRGGAQGKSFFGQGTRLTVV.

This clone was picked up a small number of times. The chain carries TRBV2 and TRBJ1-5; TRBD1 agrees at 7 bases. The germline CDR1 and CDR2 sequences are SNHLY and FYNNEI. The CDR3 totals 15 residues. V was clipped by 2 bases and J by 0 bases; unmatched bases: 1. The CDR3 loop is CASSETGDSNQPQHF. CDR3 DNA sequence: TGTGCCAGCAGTGAAACAGGGGATAGCAATCAGCCCCAGCATTTT. Full variable domain (outside the CDR3, taken from reference TRBV2 and TRBJ1-5): EPEVTQTPSHQVTQMGQEVILRCVPISNHLYFYWYRQILGQKVEFLVSFYNNEISEKSEIFDDQFSVERPDGSNFTLKIRSTKLEDSAMYFCASSETGDSNQPQHFGDGTRLSIL.

The V gene is TRBV9, the J gene TRBJ1-2, with a weak D call TRBD1 (6 bases). The CDR3 runs to 16 residues. The V and J ends lost 3 bases and 4 bases respectively, with 19 bases between them. Germline CDR1 reads SGDLS; CDR2 reads YYNGEE. The CDR3 loop is CASSADSTGLAYGYTF. CDR3 DNA: TGTGCCAGCAGCGCGGACTCGACAGGTTTAGCCTATGGCTACACCTTC.